A single sample is the source of the 18 T cell receptor beta chains below, sequenced in a study of OX40 agonist ivuxolimab in advanced cancers. TCRdb's table, derived via immunoSEQ multiplex PCR, lists solely in-frame clones and lacks some. The sample has 53,000 or so clones; about 81% are singletons. The material sequenced was CD4+ or CD8+ T cells sorted from blood, taken in a trial of the OX40 agonist ivuxolimab. The receptors derive from an adult with an advanced solid tumor such as melanoma, head and neck, liver or kidney cancer.

This chain links TRBV7-2 with TRBJ1-5, with D possibly matching TRBD1 (5 bases). This CDR3 contains 13 residues. CDR1 is SGHTA and CDR2 is FQGNSA in the germline V gene. The ends were cut back, 5 bases at V and 6 bases at J, with 11 bases in the middle. This CDR3 is CASSPRGGQPQHF. The CDR3 DNA follows: TGTGCCAGCAGCCCGAGGGGTGGTCAGCCCCAGCATTTT. Combining the CDR3 with reference TRBV7-2 and TRBJ1-5 gives the whole variable domain GAGVSQSPSNKVTEKGKDVELRCDPISGHTALYWYRQSLGQGLEFLIYFQGNSAPDKSGLPSDRFSAERTGGSVSTLTIQRTQQEDSAVYLCASSPRGGQPQHFGDGTRLSIL.

This rearrangement joins TRBV28 to TRBJ1-6; D might be TRBD1 (5 bases). Germline V gives CDR1 MDHEN, CDR2 SYDVKM. Deletions cut 3 bases from V and 8 bases from J, with 14 bases between. There are 15 residues in the CDR3. DNA of the CDR3: TGTGCCAGCAGTTTGCAGGGTCTGGTCCATTCACCCCTCCACTTT. Translating it yields CASSLQGLVHSPLHF.

V usage is TRBV28 and J usage is TRBJ1-4; possible D gene TRBD1, 5 bases. Germline lookup yields CDR1 MDHEN and CDR2 SYDVKM. V lost 6 bases, J lost 10 bases, and 18 bases lay in between. The CDR3 totals 14 residues. The chain's CDR3 is CASSRREAQGKLFF. DNA of the CDR3: TGTGCCAGCAGCCGACGGGAGGCTCAGGGAAAACTGTTTTTT.

The chain combines TRBV7-3 with TRBJ2-7; D possibly matches TRBD1 or TRBD2 (7 bases each). Germline V CDR1 and CDR2: SGHTA, FQGTGA. The germline V and J ends were trimmed by 5 bases and 3 bases, with 11 bases remaining between them. This CDR3 is 13 amino acids long. The CDR3 DNA reads TGTGCCAGCAGCCCAGGGGGGGGCTACGAGCAGTACTTC. Protein sequence: CASSPGGGYEQYF. Full variable domain (missing parts from reference TRBV7-3 and TRBJ2-7): GAGVSQTPSNKVTEKGKYVELRCDPISGHTALYWYRQSLGQGPEFLIYFQGTGAADDSGLPNDRFFAVRPEGSVSTLKIQRTERGDSAVYLCASSPGGGYEQYFGPGTRLTVT.

The chain links TRBV5-4 to TRBJ2-3; D unclear. Per the germline V gene, CDR1 is SGHNT and CDR2 is YYREEE (reference sequence). The CDR3 totals 13 residues. Trimming removed 7 bases from V and 0 bases from J, with 9 bases in between. The CDR3 loop is CASRNSSTDTQYF. The CDR3 region has the DNA TGTGCCAGCCGGAACTCTAGCACAGATACGCAGTATTTT. Full variable domain (rest looked up from reference TRBV5-4 and TRBJ2-3): ETGVTQSPTHLIKTRGQQVTLRCSSQSGHNTVSWYQQALGQGPQFIFQYYREEENGRGNFPPRFSGLQFPNYSSELNVNALELDDSALYLCASRNSSTDTQYFGPGTRLTVL.

V usage is TRBV19 and J usage is TRBJ2-7; perhaps TRBD2 as D (6 bases). Trimming took off 8 bases at V and 4 bases at J, with 15 bases between the two ends. This CDR3 is 13 amino acids long. CDR1 LNHDA and CDR2 SQIVND come from the germline V gene (reference sequence). The CDR3: CASGSSRGYEQYF. CDR3 DNA sequence: TGTGCCAGTGGTAGTTCGCGGGGATACGAGCAGTACTTC.

This chain connects TRBV2 to TRBJ1-4; D gene unclear. The CDR3 is 15 residues long. Per germline, CDR1 SNHLY and CDR2 FYNNEI. Trimming pared 0 bases from V and 3 bases from J, leaving 8 bases between. The DNA for the CDR3 is TGTGCCAGCAGTGAAGCGCGTCAGGCTAATGAAAAACTGTTTTTT. As protein: CASSEARQANEKLFF.

The rearrangement uses TRBV7-2 and TRBJ1-1; D unresolved. Germline V gene data show CDR1 as SGHTA and CDR2 as FQGNSA. The CDR3 totals 13 residues. Trimming cost V 5 bases and J 1 base, with 8 bases left between them. The CDR3 nucleotides read TGTGCCAGCAGCAACGACGGGAACACTGAAGCTTTCTTT. The encoded protein is CASSNDGNTEAFF.

This clone was recorded a few times. The chain recombines TRBV19 with TRBJ2-3; no clear D. The CDR3 is 14 residues long. Germline values: CDR1 LNHDA, CDR2 SQIVND (reference sequence). Trimming took 5 bases from V and 5 from J, leaving 14 bases between them. The CDR3 DNA sequence: TGTGCCAGTAGTCTCGGGCCCGACTTAGATACGCAGTATTTT. It yields the protein CASSLGPDLDTQYF.

The genes are TRBV27 and TRBJ1-1; no clear D gene. Germline CDR1 is MNHEY and CDR2 is SMNVEV (reference sequence). There are 15 residues in the CDR3. The germline V and J ends were trimmed by 2 bases and 0 bases, with 10 bases remaining between them. CDR3 coding DNA: TGTGCCAGCAGTTTAAGGTCTGTCATGAACACTGAAGCTTTCTTT. This gives the protein CASSLRSVMNTEAFF.

This chain joins TRBV5-1 and TRBJ2-1, with 7 bases that match TRBD2. The germline gives CDR1 SGHRS, CDR2 YFSETQ. The CDR3 extends over 17 amino acids. With V trimmed by 3 bases and J by 0 bases, 9 bases remained unmatched. The CDR3 nucleotides read TGCGCCAGCAGCTCCTTTAGCGGGTCTGCCTCCTACAATGAGCAGTTCTTC. Translating it yields CASSSFSGSASYNEQFF.

Concerning this clone itself: Other DNA sequences within the sample encode an identical CDR3. The chain couples TRBV6-6 to TRBJ1-5; D gene uncertain. There are 13 residues in the CDR3. Germline V CDR1 and CDR2: MNHNY, SVGAGI (reference sequence). Deletions cut 0 bases from V and 5 bases from J, with 5 bases between. For the CDR3, the DNA is TGTGCCAGCAGTTACTCGCTCGATCAGCCCCAGCATTTT. This codes for CASSYSLDQPQHF.

This chain joins TRBV6-1 and TRBJ2-5, with TRBD1 matching 8 bases. The end of the DNA aligns better with TRBJ2-7, so the J call may be wrong. Germline V lookup: CDR1 MNHNS, CDR2 SASEGT. The CDR3 covers 13 residues. DNA for the CDR3: TGTGCCAGCAGGAAGGACAGGGACTACGAGCAGTACTTC. It codes for CASRKDRDYEQYF.

This chain connects TRBV5-1 to TRBJ2-2, with D possibly matching TRBD2 (6 bases). The V gene lost 2 bases and the J gene lost 3 bases, with 11 bases spanning the gap. This CDR3 contains 15 residues. Germline V gene data show CDR1 as SGHRS and CDR2 as YFSETQ. CDR3 DNA sequence: TGCGCCAGCAGCTTTGGAGGGCACGACACCGGGGAGCTGTTTTTT. Its protein is CASSFGGHDTGELFF.

This clone was seen a single time. V usage is TRBV19 and J usage is TRBJ2-6, with 7 nucleotides matching TRBD1. The V segment lost 5 bases and the J segment 1 base; nucleotides outside the gene matches: 5. The germline gives CDR1 LNHDA, CDR2 SQIVND (reference sequence). This CDR3 is built from 16 residues. Here the CDR3 reads CASSRDSISGANVLTF. CDR3 coding DNA: TGTGCCAGTAGTCGGGACAGTATTTCTGGGGCCAACGTCCTGACTTTC.

This chain connects TRBV6-6 to TRBJ1-1; weak D call: TRBD1 (6 bases). The CDR3 is 15 residues long. Germline CDR1 is MNHNY and CDR2 is SVGAGI (reference sequence). Between the trimmed V and J ends, which lost 2 bases and 6 bases, there was a span of 16 bases. The CDR3 DNA reads as TGTGCCAGCAGTTACAGCGGGGGGCGAATACCTGAAGCTTTCTTT. Amino acids: CASSYSGGRIPEAFF.

In DNA form, the CDR3 reads TGTGCCACATCGGATAGAATCCGCACAGATACGCAGTATTTT. This translates into CATSDRIRTDTQYF. V and J are TRBV6-6 and TRBJ2-3; D not certain. V lost 10 bases and J lost 1, with 15 bases in between. The CDR3 totals 14 residues. The germline CDR1 and CDR2 sequences are MNHNY and SVGAGI (reference sequence).

The chain combines TRBV21-1 with TRBJ1-2. TRBV21-1 is a documented pseudogene. There are 10 residues in the CDR3. The CDR3 sequence is CASTKVPGTF. Written as DNA, the CDR3 is TGTGCCAGCACCAAAGTCCCGGGTACCTTC.